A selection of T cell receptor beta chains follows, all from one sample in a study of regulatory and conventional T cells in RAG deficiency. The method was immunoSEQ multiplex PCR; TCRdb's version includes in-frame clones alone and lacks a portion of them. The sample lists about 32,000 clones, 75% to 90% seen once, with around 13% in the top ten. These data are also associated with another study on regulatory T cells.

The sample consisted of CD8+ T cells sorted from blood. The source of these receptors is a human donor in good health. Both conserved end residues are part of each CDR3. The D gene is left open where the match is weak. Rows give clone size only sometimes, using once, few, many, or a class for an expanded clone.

TGTGCCAGTAGCACAACACACAGGGGCAGTTACAATGAGCAGTTCTTC,CASSTTHRGSYNEQFF,TRBV19,.,TRBD1,TRBJ2-1
TGTGCCAGCAGCTTAGTGAGGACGGACTATGGCTACACCTTC,CASSLVRTDYGYTF,TRBV7-9,.,.,TRBJ1-2
TGTGCCAGCAGCCCCGACGGTAACGAGCAGTACTTC,CASSPDGNEQYF,TRBV7-8,few,.,TRBJ2-7
TGTGCCAGCAGCTTGCGGACAGATACGCAGTATTTT,CASSLRTDTQYF,TRBV5-8,.,.,TRBJ2-3
TGCGCCAGCAGCTTGGGCTACGAGCAGTACTTC,CASSLGYEQYF,TRBV5-1,.,.,TRBJ2-7
TGTGCCAGCAGCACAGAGTTGGACACTGAAGCTTTCTTT,CASSTELDTEAFF,TRBV2,.,.,TRBJ1-1
TGTGCCAGCTCACCTCAGACAGGGCTGGGGACTGAAGCTTTCTTT,CASSPQTGLGTEAFF,TRBV18,.,TRBD1,TRBJ1-1
TGTGCCAGTAGTATTTCGTTCGACTATGGCTACACCTTC,CASSISFDYGYTF,TRBV19,.,.,TRBJ1-2
TGCGCCAGCCCGGGTTATAGCAATCAGCCCCAGCATTTT,CASPGYSNQPQHF,TRBV5-1,.,.,TRBJ1-5
TGTGCCAGCTCACGACTCGGACTAGCGGGGGGCCTCACAGATACGCAGTATTTT,CASSRLGLAGGLTDTQYF,TRBV18,.,TRBD2,TRBJ2-3
TGTGCCAGCAGCCAAGACTGGACGTCTCGAGGCTTGGATGAGCAGTTCTTC,CASSQDWTSRGLDEQFF,TRBV14,once,.,TRBJ2-1
TGTGCCAGCAGCAAGGCCGCGGGGGGGCAAGAGACCCAGTACTTC,CASSKAAGGQETQYF,TRBV7-9,.,TRBD2,TRBJ2-5
TGTGCCAGCAGCTTACTGGCGGGGAGCTCCTACAATGAGCAGTTCTTC,CASSLLAGSSYNEQFF,TRBV7-9,.,.,TRBJ2-1
TGTGCCAGCAGCCGAAACAGAGGCGCTAACTATGGCTACACCTTC,CASSRNRGANYGYTF,TRBV27,.,.,TRBJ1-2
TGTGCCAGCAGCATCAGCGTCGGCACAGATACGCAGTATTTT,CASSISVGTDTQYF,TRBV7-9,.,.,TRBJ2-3
TGCAGCGCGGAGACAGGGGGCCTGGGCGAGCAGTACTTC,CSAETGGLGEQYF,TRBV29-1,.,TRBD1,TRBJ2-7
TGTGCCAGCAGCTTAAAGGGGGGAGATACTGAAGCTTTCTTT,CASSLKGGDTEAFF,TRBV7-9,.,.,TRBJ1-1
TGTGCCAGCAGTTACTCGACAGGGGGCTATGGCTACACCTTC,CASSYSTGGYGYTF,TRBV6-5,.,TRBD1,TRBJ1-2
TGTGCCTGGAGCCCATTAGGGGGCAGCACTGAAGCTTTCTTT,CAWSPLGGSTEAFF,TRBV30,.,TRBD1,TRBJ1-1
TGCGCCAGCAGCTTCAGTGGGGATCCAGGCTATGGCTACACCTTC,CASSFSGDPGYGYTF,TRBV5-1,.,.,TRBJ1-2
TGCGCCAGCAGGTATGGTACTGAAGCTTTCTTT,CASRYGTEAFF,TRBV5-1,.,.,TRBJ1-1
TGTGCCAGCTCACCAAGGTCTAGCGGGGGGTACGAGCAGTACTTC,CASSPRSSGGYEQYF,TRBV18,.,TRBD2,TRBJ2-7
TGTGCCAGCAGCAGGGACAGTCGGTTGGCTTTCTTT,CASSRDSRLAFF,TRBV7-9,.,TRBD1,TRBJ1-1
TGTGCCAGCAGTCCTACAGGGGGCCTTGGCTATGGCTACACCTTC,CASSPTGGLGYGYTF,TRBV6-5,.,TRBD1,TRBJ1-2
TGTGCCAGCAGCTTAACGGGGGGGCCATCCCATGGCTACACCTTC,CASSLTGGPSHGYTF,TRBV7-3,.,.,TRBJ1-2
TGTGCCAGCAGTGAGGGGACGGAGAATTCACCCCTCCACTTT,CASSEGTENSPLHF,TRBV6-1,medium-sized,.,TRBJ1-6
TGTGCCAGCAGCTTAGGTCCTGAGAGCTCTGGAAACACCATATATTTT,CASSLGPESSGNTIYF,TRBV7-6,.,.,TRBJ1-3
TGTGCCAGCAGTTTGGGGGAGGCCTTGGGTAATTCACCCCTCCACTTT,CASSLGEALGNSPLHF,TRBV28,.,.,TRBJ1-6
TGTGCCAGCAGCAAGCCGGGGCGGGGGACCTACGAGCAGTACTTC,CASSKPGRGTYEQYF,TRBV7-9,.,TRBD2,TRBJ2-7
TGTGCCAGCAGTCCGCAGGGGAACGGACCCCTCCACTTT,CASSPQGNGPLHF,TRBV27,once,.,TRBJ1-6